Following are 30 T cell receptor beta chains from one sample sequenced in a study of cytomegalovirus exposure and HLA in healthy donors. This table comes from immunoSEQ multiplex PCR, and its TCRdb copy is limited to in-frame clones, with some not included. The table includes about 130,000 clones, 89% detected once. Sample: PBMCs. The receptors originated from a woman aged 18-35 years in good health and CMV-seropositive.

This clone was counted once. Here the CDR3 DNA reads TGTGCCAGCAGCCCCAGACAGGGCACGAACACCGGGGAGCTGTTTTTT. This codes for CASSPRQGTNTGELFF. This chain links TRBV7-6 with TRBJ2-2, with 7 positions matching TRBD1. This CDR3 contains 16 residues. Trimming took 5 bases from V and 0 from J; bases not matched to a gene: 6. The germline V gene encodes CDR1 SGHVS and CDR2 FNYEAQ.

The CDR3 nucleotides read TGTGCCAGCAGTGTAACAGGGGGCTACGAGCAGTACTTC. Encoded protein: CASSVTGGYEQYF. The chain employs TRBV6-1 and TRBJ2-7; 8 nucleotides line up with TRBD1. The CDR3 runs 13 residues. With V trimmed by 4 bases and J by 3 bases, 2 bases remained unmatched. Germline V gene lookup returns CDR1 MNHNS and CDR2 SASEGT.

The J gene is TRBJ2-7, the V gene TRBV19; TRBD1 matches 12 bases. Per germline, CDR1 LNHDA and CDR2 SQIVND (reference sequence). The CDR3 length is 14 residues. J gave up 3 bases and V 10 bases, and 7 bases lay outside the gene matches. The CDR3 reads CATSGTGGDYEQYF. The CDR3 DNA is TGTGCCACCTCCGGGACAGGGGGCGACTACGAGCAGTACTTC.

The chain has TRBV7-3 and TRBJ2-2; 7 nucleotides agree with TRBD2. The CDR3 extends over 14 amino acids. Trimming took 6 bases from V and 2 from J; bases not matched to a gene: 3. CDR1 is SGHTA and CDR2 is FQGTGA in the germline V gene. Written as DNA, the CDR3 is TGTGCCAGCAGACCTAGCGGAAACACCGGGGAGCTGTTTTTT. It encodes CASRPSGNTGELFF.

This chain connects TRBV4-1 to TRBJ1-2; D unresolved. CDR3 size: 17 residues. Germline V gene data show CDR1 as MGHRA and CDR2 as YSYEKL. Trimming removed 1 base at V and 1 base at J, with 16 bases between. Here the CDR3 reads CASSQGGFNKNNYGYTF. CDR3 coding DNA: TGCGCCAGCAGCCAAGGAGGTTTCAACAAAAATAACTATGGCTACACCTTC.

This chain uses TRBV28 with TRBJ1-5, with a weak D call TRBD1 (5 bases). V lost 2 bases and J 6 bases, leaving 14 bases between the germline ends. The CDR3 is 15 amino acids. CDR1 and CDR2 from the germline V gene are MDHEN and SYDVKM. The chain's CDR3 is CASSLGRGTPQPQHF. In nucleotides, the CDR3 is TGTGCCAGCAGTTTAGGTCGGGGGACCCCTCAGCCCCAGCATTTT.

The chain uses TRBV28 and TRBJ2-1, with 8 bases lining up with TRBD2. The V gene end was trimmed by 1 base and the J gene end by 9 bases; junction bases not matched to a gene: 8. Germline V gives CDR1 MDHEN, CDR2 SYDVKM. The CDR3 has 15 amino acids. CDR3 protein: CASSLSGGAHSEQFF. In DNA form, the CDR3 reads TGTGCCAGCAGTTTATCCGGGGGGGCGCATAGTGAGCAGTTCTTC.

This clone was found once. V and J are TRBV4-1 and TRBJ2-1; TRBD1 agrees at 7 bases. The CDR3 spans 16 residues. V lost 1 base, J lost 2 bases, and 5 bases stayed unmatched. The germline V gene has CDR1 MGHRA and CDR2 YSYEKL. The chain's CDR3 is CASSQAEGGPYNEQFF. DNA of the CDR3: TGCGCCAGCAGCCAAGCGGAAGGGGGCCCCTACAATGAGCAGTTCTTC.

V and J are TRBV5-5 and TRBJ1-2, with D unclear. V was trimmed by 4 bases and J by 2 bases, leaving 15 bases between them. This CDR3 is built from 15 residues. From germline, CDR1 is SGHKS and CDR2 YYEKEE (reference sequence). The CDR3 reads CASSRPERANYGYTF. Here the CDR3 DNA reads TGTGCCAGCAGCCGCCCAGAGCGGGCGAACTATGGCTACACCTTC.

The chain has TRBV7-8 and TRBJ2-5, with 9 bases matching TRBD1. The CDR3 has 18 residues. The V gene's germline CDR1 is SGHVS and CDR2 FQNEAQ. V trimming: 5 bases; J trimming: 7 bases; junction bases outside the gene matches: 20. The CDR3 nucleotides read TGTGCCAGCAGCCCAAAAGGTTACGACAGGGGGGGCAAAGTGACCCAGTACTTC. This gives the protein CASSPKGYDRGGKVTQYF.

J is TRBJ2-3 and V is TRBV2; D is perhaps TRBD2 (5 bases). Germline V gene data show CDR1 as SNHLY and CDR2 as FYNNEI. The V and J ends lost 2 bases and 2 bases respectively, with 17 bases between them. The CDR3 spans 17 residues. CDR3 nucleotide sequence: TGTGCCAGCAGTGAAAATTACCGGGAATCCATCACAGATACGCAGTATTTT. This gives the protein CASSENYRESITDTQYF.

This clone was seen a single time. The CDR3 reads CASSLSLGREGKAFF. The CDR3 region has the DNA TGTGCCAGCAGTTTATCTTTGGGCAGGGAAGGGAAAGCTTTCTTT. This chain joins TRBV28 and TRBJ1-1, with a possible D match to TRBD1 (5 bases). The CDR3 is 15 residues long. Trimming left V 1 base short and J 9 bases short, with 18 bases between. Looked up from germline, CDR1 is MDHEN and CDR2 is SYDVKM.

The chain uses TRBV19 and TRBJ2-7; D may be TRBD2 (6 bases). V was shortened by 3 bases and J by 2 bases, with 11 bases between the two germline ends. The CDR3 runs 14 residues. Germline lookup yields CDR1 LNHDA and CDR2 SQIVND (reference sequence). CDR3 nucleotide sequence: TGTGCCAGTAGTATTACGGGGGATACCTACGAGCAGTACTTC. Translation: CASSITGDTYEQYF.

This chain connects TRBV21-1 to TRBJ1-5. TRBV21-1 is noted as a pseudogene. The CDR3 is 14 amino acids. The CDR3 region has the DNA TGTGCCAGCAGCCGAGGGGGGGGCGCGAAGCCCCAGCATTTT. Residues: CASSRGGGAKPQHF.

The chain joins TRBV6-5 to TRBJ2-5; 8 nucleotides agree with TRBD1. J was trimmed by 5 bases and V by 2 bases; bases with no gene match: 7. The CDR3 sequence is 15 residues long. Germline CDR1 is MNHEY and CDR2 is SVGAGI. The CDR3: CASSYGQGASETQYF. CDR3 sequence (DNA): TGTGCCAGCAGTTACGGGCAGGGGGCGTCGGAGACCCAGTACTTC.

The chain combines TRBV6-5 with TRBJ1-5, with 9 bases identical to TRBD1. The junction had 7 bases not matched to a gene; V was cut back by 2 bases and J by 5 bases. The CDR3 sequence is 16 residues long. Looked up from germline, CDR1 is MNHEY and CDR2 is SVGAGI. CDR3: CASSYDRGLSYQPQHF. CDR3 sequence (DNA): TGTGCCAGCAGTTACGACAGGGGGTTGTCTTATCAGCCCCAGCATTTT.

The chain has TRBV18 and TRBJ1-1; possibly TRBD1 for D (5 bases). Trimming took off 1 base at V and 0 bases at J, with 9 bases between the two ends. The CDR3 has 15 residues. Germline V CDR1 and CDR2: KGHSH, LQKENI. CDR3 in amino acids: CASSPRGTVNTEAFF. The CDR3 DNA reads TGTGCCAGCTCACCACGCGGGACGGTGAACACTGAAGCTTTCTTT.

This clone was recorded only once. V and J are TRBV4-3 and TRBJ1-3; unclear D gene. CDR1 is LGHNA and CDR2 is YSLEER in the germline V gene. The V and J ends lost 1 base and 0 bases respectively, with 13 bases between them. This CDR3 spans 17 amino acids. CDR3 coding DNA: TGCGCCAGCAGCCAAGGACCGACTGACCGCTCTGGAAACACCATATATTTT. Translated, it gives CASSQGPTDRSGNTIYF.

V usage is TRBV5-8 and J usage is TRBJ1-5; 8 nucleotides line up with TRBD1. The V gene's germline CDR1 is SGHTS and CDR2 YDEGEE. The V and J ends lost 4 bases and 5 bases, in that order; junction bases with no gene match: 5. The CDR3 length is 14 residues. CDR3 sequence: CASSRTGIYQPQHF. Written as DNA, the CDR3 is TGTGCCAGCAGCCGGACAGGGATTTATCAGCCCCAGCATTTT.

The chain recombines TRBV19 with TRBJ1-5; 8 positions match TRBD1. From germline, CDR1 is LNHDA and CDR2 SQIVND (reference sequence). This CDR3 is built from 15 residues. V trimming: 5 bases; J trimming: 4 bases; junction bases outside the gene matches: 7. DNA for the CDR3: TGTGCCAGTAGTCTCCTCCGGACAGGGAATCAGCCCCAGCATTTT. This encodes CASSLLRTGNQPQHF.

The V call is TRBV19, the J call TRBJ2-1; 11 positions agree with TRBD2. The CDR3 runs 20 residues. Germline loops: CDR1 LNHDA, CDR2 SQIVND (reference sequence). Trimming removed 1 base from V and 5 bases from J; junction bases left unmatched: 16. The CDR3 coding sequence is TGTGCCAGTAGTATAGTGTGGGGTAGCGGGGGGGCTTCCCGGCACAATGAGCAGTTCTTC. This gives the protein CASSIVWGSGGASRHNEQFF. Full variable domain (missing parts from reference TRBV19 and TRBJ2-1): DGGITQSPKYLFRKEGQNVTLSCEQNLNHDAMYWYRQDPGQGLRLIYYSQIVNDFQKGDIAEGYSVSREKKESFPLTVTSAQKNPTAFYLCASSIVWGSGGASRHNEQFFGPGTRLTVL.

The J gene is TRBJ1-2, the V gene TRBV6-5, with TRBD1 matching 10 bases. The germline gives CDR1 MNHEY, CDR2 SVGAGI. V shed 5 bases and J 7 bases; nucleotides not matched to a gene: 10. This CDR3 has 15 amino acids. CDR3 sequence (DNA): TGTGCCAGCAGTAATCTCCTCCGGACAGGGGGTGGCTACACCTTC. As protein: CASSNLLRTGGGYTF.

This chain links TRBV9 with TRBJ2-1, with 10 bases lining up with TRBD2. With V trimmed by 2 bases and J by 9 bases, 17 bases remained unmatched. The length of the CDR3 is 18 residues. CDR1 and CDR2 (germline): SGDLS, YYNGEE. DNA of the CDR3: TGTGCCAGCAGCGTCCTCTTCGTGGGATTAGCGGGGGGAGGTGAGCAGTTCTTC. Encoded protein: CASSVLFVGLAGGGEQFF.

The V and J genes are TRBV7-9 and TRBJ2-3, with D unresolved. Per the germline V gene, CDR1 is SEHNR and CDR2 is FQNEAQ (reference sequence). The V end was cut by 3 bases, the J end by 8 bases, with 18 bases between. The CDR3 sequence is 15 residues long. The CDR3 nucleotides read TGTGCCAGCAGCTTTTACTCGGTAGTCCGAGGTACGCAGTATTTT. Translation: CASSFYSVVRGTQYF.

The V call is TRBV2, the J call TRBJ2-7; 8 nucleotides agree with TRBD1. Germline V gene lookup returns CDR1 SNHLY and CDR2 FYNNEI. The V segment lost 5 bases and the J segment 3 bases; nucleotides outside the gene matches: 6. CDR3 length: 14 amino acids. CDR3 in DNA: TGTGCCAGCAGTACGGACAGGGCGAGCTACGAGCAGTACTTC. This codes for CASSTDRASYEQYF.

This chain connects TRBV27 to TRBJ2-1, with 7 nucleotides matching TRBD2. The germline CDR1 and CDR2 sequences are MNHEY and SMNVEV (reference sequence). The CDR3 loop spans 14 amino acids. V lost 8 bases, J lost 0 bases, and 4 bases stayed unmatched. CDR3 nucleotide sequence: TGTGCCAGCGGGGGGGGGAACTCCTACAATGAGCAGTTCTTC. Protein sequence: CASGGGNSYNEQFF.

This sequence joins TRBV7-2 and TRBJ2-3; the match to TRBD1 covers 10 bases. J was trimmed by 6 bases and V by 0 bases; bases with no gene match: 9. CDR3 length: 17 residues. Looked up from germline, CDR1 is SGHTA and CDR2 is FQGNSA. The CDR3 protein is CASSLAGQGLGSDTQYF. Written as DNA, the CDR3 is TGTGCCAGCAGCTTAGCGGGACAGGGGTTAGGGTCCGATACGCAGTATTTT.

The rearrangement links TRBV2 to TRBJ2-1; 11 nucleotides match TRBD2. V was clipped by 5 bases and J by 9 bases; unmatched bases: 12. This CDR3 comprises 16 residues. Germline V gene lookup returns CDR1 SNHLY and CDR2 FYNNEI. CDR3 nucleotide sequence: TGTGCCAGCAGTAAATCTCTAGCGGGGGGAATTGGTGAGCAGTTCTTC. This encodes CASSKSLAGGIGEQFF.

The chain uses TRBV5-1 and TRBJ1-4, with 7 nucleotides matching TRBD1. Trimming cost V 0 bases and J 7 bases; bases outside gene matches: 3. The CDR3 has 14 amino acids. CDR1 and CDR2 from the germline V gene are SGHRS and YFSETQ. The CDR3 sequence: CASSLEGGGEKLFF. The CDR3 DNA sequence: TGCGCCAGCAGCTTGGAAGGGGGCGGTGAAAAACTGTTTTTT.

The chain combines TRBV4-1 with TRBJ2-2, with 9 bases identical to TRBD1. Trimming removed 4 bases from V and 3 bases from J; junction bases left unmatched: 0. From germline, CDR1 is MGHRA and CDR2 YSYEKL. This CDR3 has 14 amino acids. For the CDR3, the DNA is TGCGCCAGCAGCCGGACAGGGGACACCGGGGAGCTGTTTTTT. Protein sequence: CASSRTGDTGELFF.